In this sample, the clone carrying this TCR beta chain turned up a few times. Its antigen is as yet unknown. CDR3 size: 12 residues. The ends were cut back, 2 bases at V and 12 bases at J, with 11 bases in the middle. From germline, CDR1 is SGHDN and CDR2 FVKESK. Clones were read by immunoSEQ multiplex PCR, and TCRdb kept only the in-frame ones, dropping some. The repertoire holds approximately 340,000 clones, with 67% as singletons. This specimen belongs to a study of cytotoxic CD8 clonotypes in ibrutinib-treated CLL. Regarding the study as a whole: Baseline clonality, higher than in age-matched healthy donors, tracked circulating CD8+ T-cell counts. Lymph node repertoires were not studied, and sampling times were unmatched. Public clonotypes were rare and shrank or held steady on treatment.

This material consisted of PBMCs, taken after 36 months of ibrutinib treatment. This chain joins TRBV14 and TRBJ2-1; D unresolved. The source is a human donor with chronic lymphocytic leukemia. CDR3 bases: TGTGCCAGCAGCCAATCCTACGTTGGGCAGTTCTTC. It codes for CASSQSYVGQFF.